The entry below gives a single TCR beta chain sequence along with its context. The specificity of this receptor is unknown. No base qualities exist here, and no much larger clone lies one base off it. V loses 3 bases at its end and J loses 6 bases; junction bases beyond the gene matches: 13. CDR1 is given as SGHTA and CDR2 as FQGNSA, both from the germline V gene. The CDR3, cysteine through phenylalanine, is 17 amino acids long. The kept DNA is CDR3 alone, 51 bases in frame from the first base. The data originate from a study of blood T cell repertoires in COVID-19 (TCRdb year 2020). Describing the broader study: Samples covering the acute and convalescent phases of COVID-19 were provided by collaborators in the United States, Italy and Spain. The prospective study material was composed of cDNA or gDNA derived from T cells, B-cell-depleted T cells, or PBMCs. Subjects who had been exposed to COVID-19, were actively infected with it, or had recovered from it provided the deeply sampled blood TCRbeta repertoires that made up the dataset. A freely available public database, intended as a resource for researchers studying the immune response to SARS-CoV-2, is where the repertoires were released. Samples came from the ongoing ImmuneRACE study (first 160 participants) plus 1,254 subjects from 6 global collaborators. The sample metadata nearly always contained a de-identified subject ID, COVID-19 status, age in years and sex. HLA class I and class II types, where available, came from metadata supplied by the sample provider rather than from assay-based typing. The full study reports these points: Clinical and demographic metadata were provided uncurated, with the amount varying by source and participant.

TCRbeta CDR3 regions were amplified from genomic DNA by means of the immunoSEQ Assay, a bias-controlled multiplex PCR. In the source study's methods: Nucleated cell counts per sample were estimated from amplification of reference gene primers within the assay. Sequence reads were collapsed and filtered to measure the absolute abundance of every unique TCRbeta CDR3 rearrangement. For each sample, productive Simpson clonality was calculated by taking the square root of Simpson's diversity index across productive rearrangements. What TCRdb holds here is the immuneACCESS table cut down to in-frame rearrangements. Part of the clones is not present; checked against another copy, under half of the missing clones reflect an unresolved V gene, and the others are unexplained. From that table come the V and J calls and clone size; the DNA was used to work out D and trimming. The sample records tens of thousands of clones, approximately 84% of which are singletons. The ten largest clones represent roughly 15% of the sample.

Collaborating institutions collected whole blood in K2EDTA tubes following their own protocols. Collaborator samples were shipped for TCRbeta analysis as frozen whole blood, isolated PBMCs, or DNA extracted from either sample type. The sample consisted of peripheral blood. The rearrangement joined TRBV7-2 to TRBJ2-1; 8 bases in the junction line up with TRBD2. This receptor was taken from a human donor in a cohort sampled during active COVID-19. The nucleotides are TGTGCCAGCAGCTTTGTCGGGGGGGCCGCGTTAGGCAATGAGCAGTTCTTC. Translated, it reads CASSFVGGAALGNEQFF.